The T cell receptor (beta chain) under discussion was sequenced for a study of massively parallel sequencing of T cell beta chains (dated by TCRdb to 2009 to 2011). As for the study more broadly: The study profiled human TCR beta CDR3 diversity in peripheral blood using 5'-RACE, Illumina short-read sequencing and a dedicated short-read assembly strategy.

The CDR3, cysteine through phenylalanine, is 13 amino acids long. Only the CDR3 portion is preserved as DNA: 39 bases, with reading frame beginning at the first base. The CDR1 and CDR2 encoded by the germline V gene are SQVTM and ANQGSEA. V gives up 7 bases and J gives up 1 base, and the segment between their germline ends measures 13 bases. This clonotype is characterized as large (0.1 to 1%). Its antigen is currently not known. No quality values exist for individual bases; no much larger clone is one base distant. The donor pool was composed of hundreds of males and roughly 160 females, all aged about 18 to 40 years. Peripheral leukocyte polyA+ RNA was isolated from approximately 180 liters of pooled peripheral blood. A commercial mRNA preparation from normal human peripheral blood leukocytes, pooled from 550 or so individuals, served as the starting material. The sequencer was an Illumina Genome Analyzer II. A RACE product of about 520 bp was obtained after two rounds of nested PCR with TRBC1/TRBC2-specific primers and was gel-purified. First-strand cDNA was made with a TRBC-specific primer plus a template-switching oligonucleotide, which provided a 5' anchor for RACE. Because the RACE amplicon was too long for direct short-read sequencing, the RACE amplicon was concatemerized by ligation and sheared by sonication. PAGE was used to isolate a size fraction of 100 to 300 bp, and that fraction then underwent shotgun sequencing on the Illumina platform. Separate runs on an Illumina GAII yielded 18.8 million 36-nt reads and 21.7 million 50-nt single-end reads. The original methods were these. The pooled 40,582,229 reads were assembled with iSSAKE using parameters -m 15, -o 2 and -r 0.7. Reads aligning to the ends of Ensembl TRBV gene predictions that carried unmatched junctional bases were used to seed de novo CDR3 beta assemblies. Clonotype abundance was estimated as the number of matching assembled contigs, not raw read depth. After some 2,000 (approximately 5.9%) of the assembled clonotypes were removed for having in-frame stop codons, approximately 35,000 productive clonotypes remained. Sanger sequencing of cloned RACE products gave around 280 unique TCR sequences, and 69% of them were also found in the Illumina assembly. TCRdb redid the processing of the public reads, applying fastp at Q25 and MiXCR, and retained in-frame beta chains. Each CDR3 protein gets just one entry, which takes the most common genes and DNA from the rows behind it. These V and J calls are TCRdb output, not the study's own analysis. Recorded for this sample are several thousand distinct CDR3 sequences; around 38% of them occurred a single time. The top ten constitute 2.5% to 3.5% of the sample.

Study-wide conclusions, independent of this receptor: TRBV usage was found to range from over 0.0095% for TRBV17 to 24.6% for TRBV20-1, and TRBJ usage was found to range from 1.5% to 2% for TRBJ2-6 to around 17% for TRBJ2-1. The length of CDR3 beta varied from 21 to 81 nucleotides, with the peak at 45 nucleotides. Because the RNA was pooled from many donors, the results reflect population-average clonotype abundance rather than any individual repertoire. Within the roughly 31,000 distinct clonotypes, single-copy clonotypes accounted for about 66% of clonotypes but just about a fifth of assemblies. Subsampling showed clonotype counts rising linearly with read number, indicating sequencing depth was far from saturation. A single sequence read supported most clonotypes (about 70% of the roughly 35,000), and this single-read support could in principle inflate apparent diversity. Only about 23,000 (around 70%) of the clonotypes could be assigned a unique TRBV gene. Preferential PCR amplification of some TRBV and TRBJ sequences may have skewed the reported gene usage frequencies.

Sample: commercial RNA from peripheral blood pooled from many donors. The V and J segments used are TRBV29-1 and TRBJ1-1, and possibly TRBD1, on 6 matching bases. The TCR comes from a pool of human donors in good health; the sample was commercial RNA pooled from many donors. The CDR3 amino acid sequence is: CSGTDGRNTEAFF. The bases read TGCAGCGGGACAGACGGCCGGAACACTGAAGCTTTCTTT.